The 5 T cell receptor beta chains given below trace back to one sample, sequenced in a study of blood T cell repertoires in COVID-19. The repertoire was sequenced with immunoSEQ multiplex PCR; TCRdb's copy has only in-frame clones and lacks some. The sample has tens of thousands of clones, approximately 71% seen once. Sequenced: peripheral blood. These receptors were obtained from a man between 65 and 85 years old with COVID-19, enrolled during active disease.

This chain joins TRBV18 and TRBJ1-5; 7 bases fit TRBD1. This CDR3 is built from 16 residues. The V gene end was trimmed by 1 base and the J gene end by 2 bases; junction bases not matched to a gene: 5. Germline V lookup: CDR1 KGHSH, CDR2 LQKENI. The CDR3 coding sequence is TGTGCCAGCTCACCACGGACAGGCGGGGGCAATCAGCCCCAGCATTTT. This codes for CASSPRTGGGNQPQHF.

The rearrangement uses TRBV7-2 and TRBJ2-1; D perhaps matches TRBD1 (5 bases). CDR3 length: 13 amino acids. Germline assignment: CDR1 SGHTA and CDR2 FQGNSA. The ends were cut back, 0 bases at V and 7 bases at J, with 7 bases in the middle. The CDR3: CASSLAGVNEQFF. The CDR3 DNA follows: TGTGCCAGCAGCTTAGCAGGGGTTAATGAGCAGTTCTTC.

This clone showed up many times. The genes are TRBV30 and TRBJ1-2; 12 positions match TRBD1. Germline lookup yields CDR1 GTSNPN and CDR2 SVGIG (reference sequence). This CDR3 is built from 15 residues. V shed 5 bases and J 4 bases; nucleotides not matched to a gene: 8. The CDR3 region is CAWSRDRGLGYGYTF. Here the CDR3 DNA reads TGTGCCTGGTCTCGGGACAGGGGGCTCGGCTATGGCTACACCTTC.

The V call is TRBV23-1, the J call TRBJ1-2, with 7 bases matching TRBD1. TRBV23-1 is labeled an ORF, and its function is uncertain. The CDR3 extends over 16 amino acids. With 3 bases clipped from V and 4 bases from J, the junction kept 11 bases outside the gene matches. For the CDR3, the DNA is TGCGCCAGCAGTCATCCCGTCCTGGGACAGCTCTATGGCTACACCTTC. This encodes CASSHPVLGQLYGYTF.

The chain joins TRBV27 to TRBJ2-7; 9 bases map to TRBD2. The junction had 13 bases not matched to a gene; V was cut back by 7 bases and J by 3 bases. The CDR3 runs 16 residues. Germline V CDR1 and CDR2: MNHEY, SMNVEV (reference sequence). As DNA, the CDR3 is TGTGCCAGCAATGGGCTAGCGGGACTCCCCCTCTACGAGCAGTACTTC. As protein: CASNGLAGLPLYEQYF.